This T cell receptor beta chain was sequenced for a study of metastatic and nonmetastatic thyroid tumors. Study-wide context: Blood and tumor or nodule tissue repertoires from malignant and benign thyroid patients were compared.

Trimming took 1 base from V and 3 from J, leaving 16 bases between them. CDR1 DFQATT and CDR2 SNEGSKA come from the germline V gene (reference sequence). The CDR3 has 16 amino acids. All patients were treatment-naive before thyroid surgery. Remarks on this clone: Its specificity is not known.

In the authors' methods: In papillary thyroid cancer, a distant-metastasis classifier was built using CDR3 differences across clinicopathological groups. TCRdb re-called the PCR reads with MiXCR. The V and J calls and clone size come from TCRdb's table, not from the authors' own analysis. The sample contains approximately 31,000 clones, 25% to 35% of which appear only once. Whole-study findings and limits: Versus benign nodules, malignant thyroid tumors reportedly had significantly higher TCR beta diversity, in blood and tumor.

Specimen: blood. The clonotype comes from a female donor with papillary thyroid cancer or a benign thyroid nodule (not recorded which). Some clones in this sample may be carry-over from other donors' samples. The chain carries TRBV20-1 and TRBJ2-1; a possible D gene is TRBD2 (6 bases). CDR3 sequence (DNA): TGCAGTGCTAGAGGGAACGGAGGGCCTTTCTACAATGAGCAGTTCTTC. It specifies CSARGNGGPFYNEQFF.